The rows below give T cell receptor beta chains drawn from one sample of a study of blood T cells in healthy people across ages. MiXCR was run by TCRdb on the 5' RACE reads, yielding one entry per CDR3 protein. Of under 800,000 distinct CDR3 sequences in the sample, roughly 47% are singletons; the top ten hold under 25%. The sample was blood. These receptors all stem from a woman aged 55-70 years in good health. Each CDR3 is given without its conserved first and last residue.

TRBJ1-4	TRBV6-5	ASSYILTGPSEKLF
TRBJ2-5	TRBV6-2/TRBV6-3	ASSSGLAQLETQY
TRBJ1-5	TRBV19	ASSAFRDQPQH
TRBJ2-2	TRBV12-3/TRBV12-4	ASSLSGARTEELF
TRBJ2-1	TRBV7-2	ASSLDAGSYNERY
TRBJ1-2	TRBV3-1	ASSQTGHFFYGYT
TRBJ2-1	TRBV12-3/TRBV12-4	ASSFLLAGGLDEQF
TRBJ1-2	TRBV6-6	ASSSGGPTNYGYT
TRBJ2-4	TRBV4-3	ASSQEGASKNIQY
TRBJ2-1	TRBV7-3	ASSRDTPNEQF
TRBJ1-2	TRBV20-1	SAPTDRNYGYT
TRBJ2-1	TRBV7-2	ASSLQTGSNEQF
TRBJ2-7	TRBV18	ASSLPDRAGYGQY
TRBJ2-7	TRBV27	ASSFTGLAGASYEQY
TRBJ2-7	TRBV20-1	SASKGVFYEQY
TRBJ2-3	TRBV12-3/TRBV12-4	ARVPTDTQY
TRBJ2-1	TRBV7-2	ASSFYSSGNEQF
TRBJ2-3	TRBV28	ATPSAGSDTQY
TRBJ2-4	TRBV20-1	SANRPGLNIQY
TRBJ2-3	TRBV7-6	ASSSEITDTQD
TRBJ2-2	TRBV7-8	ASSSLTGGLTGELF
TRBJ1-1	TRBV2	ASSEWDRGQMNTEAF
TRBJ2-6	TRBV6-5	ASNLKSSGANVLT
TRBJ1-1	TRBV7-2	ASSLYRTYNTEAF
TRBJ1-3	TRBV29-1	SVEDLVRGRNTIY
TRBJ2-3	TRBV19	ASSMRRGLLGTDTQY
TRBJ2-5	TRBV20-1	SARGTAQETQY
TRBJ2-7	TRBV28	ASSPPRGGRAGYEQY
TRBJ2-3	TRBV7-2	ASSPRLGQGGTDTQY
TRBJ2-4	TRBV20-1	SAQGAPIAKNIQY
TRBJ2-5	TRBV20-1	SAAEEAQY
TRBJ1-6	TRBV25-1	ASTGPERASLH
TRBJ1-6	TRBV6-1	ASSEEVRNSPLH
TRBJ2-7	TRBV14	ASSQVRGGQY
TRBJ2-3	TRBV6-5	ASGLGSHTDTQY
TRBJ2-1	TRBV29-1	SVESGGTHINEQF
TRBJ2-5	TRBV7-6	ASSWDRDQETQY
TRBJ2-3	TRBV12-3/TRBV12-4	ASISGGGTDTQY
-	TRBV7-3	ASSPGLAGQLETQY